The TCR beta chain described here comes from a study of shared T cell receptors in the human thymus. The table came from immunoSEQ multiplex PCR; TCRdb's copy has only in-frame clones and leaves some out. The profile shows approximately 490,000 clones, around 82% of them singletons. Trimming stripped 4 bases from V and 4 bases from J, with 16 bases between. The CDR3 has 15 amino acids. Germline loops: CDR1 MGHRA, CDR2 YSYEKL. The same specimen was also included in a second study, on human thymus T cells. That work states: Thymus pieces cut out during corrective heart surgery were the tissue that was used.

This TCR derives from a boy less than two years old with a congenital heart defect. This chain joins TRBV4-1 and TRBJ1-2; unclear D gene. The source material was thymocytes. CDR3 coding DNA: TGCGCCAGCAGCCGAGCGGTAACGGGCCTCTATGGCTACACCTTC. Translated, it gives CASSRAVTGLYGYTF.